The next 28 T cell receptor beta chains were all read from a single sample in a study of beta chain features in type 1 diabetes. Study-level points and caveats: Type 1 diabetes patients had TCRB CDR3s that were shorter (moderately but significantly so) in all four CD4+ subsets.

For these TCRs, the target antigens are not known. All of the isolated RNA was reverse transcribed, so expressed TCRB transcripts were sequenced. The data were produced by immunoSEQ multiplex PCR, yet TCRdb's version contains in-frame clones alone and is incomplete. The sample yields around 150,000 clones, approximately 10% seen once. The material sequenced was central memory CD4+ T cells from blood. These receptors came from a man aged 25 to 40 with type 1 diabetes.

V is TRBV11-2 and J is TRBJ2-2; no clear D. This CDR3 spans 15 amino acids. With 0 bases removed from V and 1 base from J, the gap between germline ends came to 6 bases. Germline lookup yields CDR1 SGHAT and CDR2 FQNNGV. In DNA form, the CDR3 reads TGTGCCAGCAGCTTAGAACCAGAGAACACCGGGGAGCTGTTTTTT. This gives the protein CASSLEPENTGELFF.

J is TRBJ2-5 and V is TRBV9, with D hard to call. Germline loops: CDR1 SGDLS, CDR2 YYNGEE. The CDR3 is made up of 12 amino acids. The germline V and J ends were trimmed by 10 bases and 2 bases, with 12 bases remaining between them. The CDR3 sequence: CAVIDKQETQYF. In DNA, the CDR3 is TGTGCCGTCATCGACAAGCAAGAGACCCAGTACTTC.

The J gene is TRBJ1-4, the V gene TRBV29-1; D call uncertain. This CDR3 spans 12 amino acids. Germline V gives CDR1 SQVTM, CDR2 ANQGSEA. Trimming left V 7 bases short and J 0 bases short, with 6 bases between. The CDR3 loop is CSAGTTNEKLFF. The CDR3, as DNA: TGCAGCGCCGGGACAACTAATGAAAAACTGTTTTTT.

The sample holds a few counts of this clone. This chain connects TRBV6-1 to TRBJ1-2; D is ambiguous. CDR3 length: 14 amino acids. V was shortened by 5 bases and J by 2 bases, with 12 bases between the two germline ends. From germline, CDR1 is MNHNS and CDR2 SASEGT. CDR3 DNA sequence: TGTGCCAGCAGTCCCTTACATCCAAACTATGGCTACACCTTC. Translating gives CASSPLHPNYGYTF.

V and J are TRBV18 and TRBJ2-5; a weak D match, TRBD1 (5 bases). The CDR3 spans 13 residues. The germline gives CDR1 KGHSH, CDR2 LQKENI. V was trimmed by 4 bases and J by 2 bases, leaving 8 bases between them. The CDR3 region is CASSQQAQETQYF. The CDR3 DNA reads TGTGCCAGCTCACAACAGGCACAAGAGACCCAGTACTTC.

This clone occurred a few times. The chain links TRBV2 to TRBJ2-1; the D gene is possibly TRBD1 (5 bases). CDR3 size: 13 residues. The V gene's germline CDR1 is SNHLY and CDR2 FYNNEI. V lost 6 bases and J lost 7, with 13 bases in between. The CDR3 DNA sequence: TGTGCCAGCAGAAAAAACACAGGTAATGAGCAGTTCTTC. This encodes CASRKNTGNEQFF.

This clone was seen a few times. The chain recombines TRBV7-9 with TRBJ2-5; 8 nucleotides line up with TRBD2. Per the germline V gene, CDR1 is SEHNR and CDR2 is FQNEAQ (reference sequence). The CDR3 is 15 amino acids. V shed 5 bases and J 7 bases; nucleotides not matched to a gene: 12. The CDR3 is CASSPRSGSHGTQYF. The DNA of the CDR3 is TGTGCCAGCAGCCCCCGAAGCGGGAGTCATGGGACCCAGTACTTC.

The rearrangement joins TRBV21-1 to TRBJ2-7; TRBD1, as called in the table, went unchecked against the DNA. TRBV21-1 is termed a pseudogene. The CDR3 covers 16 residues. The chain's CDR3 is CASSKLDRGPIYEQYF. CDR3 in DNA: TGTGCCAGCAGCAAACTTGACAGGGGGCCAATCTACGAGCAGTACTTC.

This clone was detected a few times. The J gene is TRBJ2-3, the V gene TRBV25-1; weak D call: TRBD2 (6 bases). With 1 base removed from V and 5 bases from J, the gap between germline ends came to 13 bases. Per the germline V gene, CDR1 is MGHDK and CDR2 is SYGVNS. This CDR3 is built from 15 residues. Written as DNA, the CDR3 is TGTGCCAGCAGTGAATTCGCGGGGACGGGAGATACGCAGTATTTT. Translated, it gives CASSEFAGTGDTQYF. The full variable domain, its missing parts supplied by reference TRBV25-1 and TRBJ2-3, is EADIYQTPRYLVIGTGKKITLECSQTMGHDKMYWYQQDPGMELHLIHYSYGVNSTEKGDLSSESTVSRIRTEHFPLTLESARPSHTSQYLCASSEFAGTGDTQYFGPGTRLTVL.

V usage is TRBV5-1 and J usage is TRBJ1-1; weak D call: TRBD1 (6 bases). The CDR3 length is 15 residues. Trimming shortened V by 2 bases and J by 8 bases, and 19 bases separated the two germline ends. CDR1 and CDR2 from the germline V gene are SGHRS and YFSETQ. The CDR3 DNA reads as TGCGCCAGCAGCTTTGGGGGCGCGGTAGGTCCCGAAGCTTTCTTT. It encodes CASSFGGAVGPEAFF.

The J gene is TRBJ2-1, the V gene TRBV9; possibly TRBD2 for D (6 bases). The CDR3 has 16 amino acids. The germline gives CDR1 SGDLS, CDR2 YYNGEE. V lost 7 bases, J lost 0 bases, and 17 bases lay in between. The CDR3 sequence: CASSLMGGISYNEQFF. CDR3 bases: TGTGCCAGCTCATTAATGGGCGGGATCTCCTACAATGAGCAGTTCTTC.

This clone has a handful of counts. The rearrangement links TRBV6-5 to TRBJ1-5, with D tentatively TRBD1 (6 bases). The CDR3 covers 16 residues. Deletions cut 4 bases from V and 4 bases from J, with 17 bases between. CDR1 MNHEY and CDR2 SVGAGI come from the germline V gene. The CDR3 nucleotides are TGTGCCAGCAGTTCTCGACCAGGGGTTTTAAATCAGCCCCAGCATTTT. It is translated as CASSSRPGVLNQPQHF.

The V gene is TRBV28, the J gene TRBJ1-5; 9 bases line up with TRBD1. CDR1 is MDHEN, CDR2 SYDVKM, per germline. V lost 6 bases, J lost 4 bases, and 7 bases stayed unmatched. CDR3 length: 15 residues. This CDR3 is CASSWNRGQNQPQHF. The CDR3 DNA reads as TGTGCCAGCAGCTGGAACAGGGGGCAGAATCAGCCCCAGCATTTT.

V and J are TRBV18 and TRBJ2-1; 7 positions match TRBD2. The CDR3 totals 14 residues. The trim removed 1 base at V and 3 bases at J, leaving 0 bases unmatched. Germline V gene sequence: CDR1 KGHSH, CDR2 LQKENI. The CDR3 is CASSPREGYNEQFF. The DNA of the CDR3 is TGTGCCAGCTCACCACGGGAGGGCTACAATGAGCAGTTCTTC.

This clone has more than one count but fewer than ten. CDR3 sequence reads: CASRDTGTGIYGYTF. The CDR3 DNA follows: TGTGCCAGTAGGGACACCGGGACAGGGATCTATGGCTACACCTTC. The rearrangement joins TRBV19 to TRBJ1-2, with 9 bases that match TRBD1. The V gene end was trimmed by 6 bases and the J gene end by 4 bases; junction bases not matched to a gene: 9. The CDR3 extends over 15 amino acids. Per germline, CDR1 LNHDA and CDR2 SQIVND (reference sequence).

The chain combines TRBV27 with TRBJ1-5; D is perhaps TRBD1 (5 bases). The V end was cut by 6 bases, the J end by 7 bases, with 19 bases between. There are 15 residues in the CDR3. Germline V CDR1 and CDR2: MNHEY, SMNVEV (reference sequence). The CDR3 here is CASRVRGTNQQPQHF. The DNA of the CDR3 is TGTGCCAGCAGAGTCCGGGGGACTAACCAACAGCCCCAGCATTTT.

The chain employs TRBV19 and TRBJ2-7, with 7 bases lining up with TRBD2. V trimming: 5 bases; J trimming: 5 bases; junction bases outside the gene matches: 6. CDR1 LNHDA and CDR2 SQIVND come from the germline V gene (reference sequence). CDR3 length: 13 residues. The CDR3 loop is CASSLGLDNEQYF. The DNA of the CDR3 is TGTGCCAGTAGTCTAGGACTAGACAACGAGCAGTACTTC.

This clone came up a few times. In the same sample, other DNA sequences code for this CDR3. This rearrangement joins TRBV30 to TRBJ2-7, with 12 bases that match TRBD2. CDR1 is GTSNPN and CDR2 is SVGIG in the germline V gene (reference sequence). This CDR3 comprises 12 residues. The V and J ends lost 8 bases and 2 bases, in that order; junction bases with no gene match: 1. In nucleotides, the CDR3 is TGTGCCCTAGCGGGAGGGCCCTACGAGCAGTACTTC. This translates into CALAGGPYEQYF.

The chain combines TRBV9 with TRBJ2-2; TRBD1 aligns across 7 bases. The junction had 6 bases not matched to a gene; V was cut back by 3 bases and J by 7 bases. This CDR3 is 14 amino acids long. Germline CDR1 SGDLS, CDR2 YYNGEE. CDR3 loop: CASSARGPNGELFF. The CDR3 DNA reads TGTGCCAGCAGCGCAAGGGGGCCCAACGGGGAGCTGTTTTTT.

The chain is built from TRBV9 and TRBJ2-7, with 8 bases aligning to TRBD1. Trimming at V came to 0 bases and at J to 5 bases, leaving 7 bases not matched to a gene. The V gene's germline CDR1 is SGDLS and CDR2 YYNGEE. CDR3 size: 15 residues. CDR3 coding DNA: TGTGCCAGCAGCGTAGTGGCAGGGGGCGAAAACGAGCAGTACTTC. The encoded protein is CASSVVAGGENEQYF. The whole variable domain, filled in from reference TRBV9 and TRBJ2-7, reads DSGVTQTPKHLITATGQRVTLRCSPRSGDLSVYWYQQSLDQGLQFLIQYYNGEERAKGNILERFSAQQFPDLHSELNLSSLELGDSALYFCASSVVAGGENEQYFGPGTRLTVT.

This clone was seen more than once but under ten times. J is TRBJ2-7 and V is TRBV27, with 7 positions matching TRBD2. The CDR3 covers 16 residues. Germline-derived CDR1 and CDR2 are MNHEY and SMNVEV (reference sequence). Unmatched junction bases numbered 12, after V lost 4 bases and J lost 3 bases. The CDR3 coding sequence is TGTGCCAGCAGTTCCCCGGGGGAGCGGGGTTACTACGAGCAGTACTTC. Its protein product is CASSSPGERGYYEQYF.

This CDR3 reads CAWSYNSGDGETQYF. The CDR3 bases are TGTGCCTGGAGTTATAATAGCGGGGACGGGGAGACCCAGTACTTC. The chain couples TRBV30 to TRBJ2-5, with 8 nucleotides matching TRBD2. The junction had 10 bases not matched to a gene; V was cut back by 2 bases and J by 5 bases. The CDR3 contains 15 residues. The germline V gene has CDR1 GTSNPN and CDR2 SVGIG (reference sequence).

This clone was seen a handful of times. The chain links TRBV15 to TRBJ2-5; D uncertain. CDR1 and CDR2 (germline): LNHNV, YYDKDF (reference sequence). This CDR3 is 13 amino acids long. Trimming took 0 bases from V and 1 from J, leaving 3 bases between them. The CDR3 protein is CATSRDLQETQYF. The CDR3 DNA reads TGTGCCACCAGCAGAGATCTCCAAGAGACCCAGTACTTC.

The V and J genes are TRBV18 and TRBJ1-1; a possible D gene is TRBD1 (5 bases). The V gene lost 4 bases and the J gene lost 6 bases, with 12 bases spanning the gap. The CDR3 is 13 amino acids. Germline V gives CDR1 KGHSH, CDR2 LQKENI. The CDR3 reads CASSLQDAAEAFF. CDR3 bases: TGTGCCAGCTCACTACAGGATGCGGCTGAAGCTTTCTTT. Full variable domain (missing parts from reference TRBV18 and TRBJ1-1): NAGVMQNPRHLVRRRGQEARLRCSPMKGHSHVYWYRQLPEEGLKFMVYLQKENIIDESGMPKERFSAEFPKEGPSILRIQQVVRGDSAAYFCASSLQDAAEAFFGQGTRLTVV.

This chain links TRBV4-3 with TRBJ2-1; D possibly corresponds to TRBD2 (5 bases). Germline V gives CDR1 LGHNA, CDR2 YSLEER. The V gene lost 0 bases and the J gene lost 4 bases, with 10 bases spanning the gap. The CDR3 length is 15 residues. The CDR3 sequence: CASSQDVRVYNEQFF. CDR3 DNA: TGCGCCAGCAGCCAAGATGTGAGGGTTTACAATGAGCAGTTCTTC.

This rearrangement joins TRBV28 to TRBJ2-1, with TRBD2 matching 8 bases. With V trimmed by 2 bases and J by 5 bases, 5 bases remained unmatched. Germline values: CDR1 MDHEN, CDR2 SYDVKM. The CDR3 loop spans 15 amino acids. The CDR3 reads CASSLRRGVDNEQFF. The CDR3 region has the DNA TGTGCCAGCAGTTTACGGCGGGGGGTGGACAATGAGCAGTTCTTC.

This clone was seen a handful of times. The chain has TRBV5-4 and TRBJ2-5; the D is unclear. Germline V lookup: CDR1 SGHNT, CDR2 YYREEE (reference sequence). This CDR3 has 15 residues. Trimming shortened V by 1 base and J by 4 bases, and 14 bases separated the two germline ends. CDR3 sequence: CASSLFTRMGETQYF. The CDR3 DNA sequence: TGTGCCAGCAGCTTGTTTACCAGGATGGGAGAGACCCAGTACTTC.

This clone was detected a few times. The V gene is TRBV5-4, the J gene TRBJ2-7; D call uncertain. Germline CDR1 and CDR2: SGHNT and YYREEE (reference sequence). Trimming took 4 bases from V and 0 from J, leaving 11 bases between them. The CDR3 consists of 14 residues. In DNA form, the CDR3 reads TGTGCCAGCAGCACTGCGGTCGACTCCTACGAGCAGTACTTC. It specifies CASSTAVDSYEQYF.